The clone carrying this T cell receptor (beta chain) was seen repeatedly, ten times or more. The antigen is not known. The CDR3 loop spans 13 amino acids. Trimming shortened V by 1 base and J by 11 bases, and 13 bases separated the two germline ends. Germline values: CDR1 SEHNR, CDR2 FQNEAQ (reference sequence). Next came a second PCR, run for about 7 to 11 cycles, which used a sample-barcoded 5' primer along with a J-beta primer mix. Each cDNA molecule was tagged by a template-switch adaptor with 12 random nucleotides. TCRdb re-called the 5' RACE reads through MiXCR, storing one row per CDR3 protein. Among some 790,000 distinct CDR3 sequences listed, roughly 26% were seen once. The source of the sample is a study of blood T cells in healthy people across ages. Samples each yielded at least 5 micrograms of total RNA. Notes on the study in general: Donor CMV infection status was unknown, possibly confounding age-related changes in expanded clonotypes. More naive CD4+ cells and higher diversity were found in long-lived than in aged donors.

The sequence was collected from a woman older than 75 in good health. The V gene is TRBV7-9, the J gene TRBJ2-3; no definite D call. The source material was blood. The CDR3 here is CASSLESGDKQYF. In DNA form, the CDR3 reads TGTGCCAGCAGCTTAGAAAGTGGAGACAAGCAGTATTTT.